Following are 11 T cell receptor beta chains from one sample sequenced in a study of a mutant IDH1 vaccine in newly diagnosed glioma. Documented time point: week 47, end of study. In the vaccine, a single dose held 300 ug of the mutant IDH1 20-mer peptide, along with topical imiquimod. No antigen has been identified for these receptors. Assay: immunoSEQ multiplex PCR; the TCRdb copy retains only in-frame clones and omits some. In the table there are approximately 33,000 clones, 75% of which are singletons. This sample comprised PBMCs, obtained from a glioma patient whose treatment included an IDH1 peptide vaccine. The receptors were sampled from a man in his forties with glioma.

V usage is TRBV5-1 and J usage is TRBJ1-1; a possible D gene is TRBD1 (5 bases). Germline CDR1 reads SGHRS; CDR2 reads YFSETQ. Trimming removed 4 bases at V and 4 bases at J, with 14 bases between. The CDR3 runs 14 residues. DNA for the CDR3: TGCGCCAGCAGCCGGGGAGGGGTTGGCACTGAAGCTTTCTTT. Residues: CASSRGGVGTEAFF.

This rearrangement joins TRBV20-1 to TRBJ2-7; D not resolved. Trimming removed 6 bases from V and 2 bases from J, with 8 bases in between. Germline loops: CDR1 DFQATT, CDR2 SNEGSKA (reference sequence). This CDR3 region has 11 residues. The CDR3 here is CSAAGPYEQYF. In DNA form, the CDR3 reads TGCAGTGCCGCTGGACCCTACGAGCAGTACTTC.

This clone was seen once. V and J are TRBV5-1 and TRBJ2-7; maybe TRBD2 (6 bases). Trimming cost V 5 bases and J 6 bases, with 18 bases left between them. The CDR3 length is 14 residues. Germline V gene data show CDR1 as SGHRS and CDR2 as YFSETQ. CDR3 amino acids: CASRTASGAGEQYF. The CDR3 DNA sequence: TGCGCCAGCAGAACCGCCTCGGGAGCCGGCGAGCAGTACTTC.

The chain recombines TRBV6-6 with TRBJ1-2; TRBD1 matches at 9 bases. This CDR3 is 15 amino acids long. Germline assignment: CDR1 MNHNY and CDR2 SVGAGI (reference sequence). V gave up 8 bases and J gave up 7 bases; unmatched junction bases: 14. CDR3 sequence: CASVSGDRVRAGYTF. CDR3 DNA sequence: TGTGCCAGCGTGTCCGGGGACAGGGTGAGGGCTGGCTACACCTTC.

This sequence joins TRBV25-1 and TRBJ2-5; D is ambiguous. The CDR3 consists of 11 residues. V was pared by 4 bases and J by 11 bases, with 11 bases between. The V gene's germline CDR1 is MGHDK and CDR2 SYGVNS. CDR3 residues: CASSALQEQYF. The CDR3 DNA reads TGTGCCAGCAGTGCCCTCCAGGAGCAGTACTTC.

The rearrangement joins TRBV29-1 to TRBJ2-3; perhaps TRBD1 as D (8 bases). The CDR3 spans 13 residues. Per the germline V gene, CDR1 is SQVTM and CDR2 is ANQGSEA. Trimming left V 6 bases short and J 5 bases short, with 15 bases between. CDR3 loop: CSVAGQVIDTQYF. In DNA, the CDR3 is TGCAGCGTAGCGGGACAGGTGATAGATACGCAGTATTTT.

This chain uses TRBV19 with TRBJ1-1, with D uncertain. The CDR3 is made up of 15 amino acids. With 6 bases removed from V and 0 bases from J, the gap between germline ends came to 14 bases. Germline CDR1 LNHDA, CDR2 SQIVND (reference sequence). This CDR3 is CASSLGRFMNTEAFF. DNA of the CDR3: TGTGCCAGTAGCCTAGGGAGGTTTATGAACACTGAAGCTTTCTTT.

This clone was counted between two and nine times. The rearrangement joins TRBV5-1 to TRBJ2-7, with 10 bases matching TRBD1. Trimming cost V 3 bases and J 4 bases; bases outside gene matches: 7. The length of the CDR3 is 15 residues. Per germline, CDR1 SGHRS and CDR2 YFSETQ. The CDR3 reads CASSSGDRGGYEQYF. The CDR3 DNA reads as TGCGCCAGCAGCTCCGGGGACAGGGGAGGGTACGAGCAGTACTTC.

The genes are TRBV5-1 and TRBJ1-1; D possibly corresponds to TRBD1 (5 bases). The germline V gene encodes CDR1 SGHRS and CDR2 YFSETQ. This CDR3 region has 12 residues. With 1 base removed from V and 8 bases from J, the gap between germline ends came to 9 bases. CDR3: CASSLTGAEAFF. The CDR3 DNA reads as TGCGCCAGCAGCTTGACAGGAGCAGAAGCTTTCTTT.

This rearrangement joins TRBV6-4 to TRBJ1-5; 7 bases are a match to TRBD1. V shed 5 bases and J 0 bases; nucleotides not matched to a gene: 7. CDR3 length equals 16 residues. Germline values: CDR1 MRHNA, CDR2 SNTAGT. DNA of the CDR3: TGTGCCAGCAGTTTATTGGGACAGAATAGCAATCAGCCCCAGCATTTT. Residues: CASSLLGQNSNQPQHF.

This chain connects TRBV5-1 to TRBJ2-5, with a weak D call TRBD2 (6 bases). V lost 2 bases and J lost 1, with 12 bases in between. Germline-derived CDR1 and CDR2 are SGHRS and YFSETQ. This CDR3 contains 15 residues. The CDR3 DNA follows: TGCGCCAGCAGCTTAGGAGCGGGCACCCAAGAGACCCAGTACTTC. It specifies CASSLGAGTQETQYF.